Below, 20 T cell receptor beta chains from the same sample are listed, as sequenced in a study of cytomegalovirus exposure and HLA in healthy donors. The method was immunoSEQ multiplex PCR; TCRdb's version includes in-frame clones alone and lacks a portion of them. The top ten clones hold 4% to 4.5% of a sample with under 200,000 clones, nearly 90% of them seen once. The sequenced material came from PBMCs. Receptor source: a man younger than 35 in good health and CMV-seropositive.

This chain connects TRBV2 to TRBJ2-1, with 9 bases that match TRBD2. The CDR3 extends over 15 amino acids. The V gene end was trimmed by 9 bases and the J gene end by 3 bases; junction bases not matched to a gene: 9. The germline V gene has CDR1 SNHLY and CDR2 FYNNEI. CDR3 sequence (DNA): TGTGCCAGGAGAAACGGGACTAGCATCTACAATGAGCAGTTCTTC. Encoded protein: CARRNGTSIYNEQFF. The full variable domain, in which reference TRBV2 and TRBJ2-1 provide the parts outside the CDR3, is EPEVTQTPSHQVTQMGQEVILRCVPISNHLYFYWYRQILGQKVEFLVSFYNNEISEKSEIFDDQFSVERPDGSNFTLKIRSTKLEDSAMYFCARRNGTSIYNEQFFGPGTRLTVL.

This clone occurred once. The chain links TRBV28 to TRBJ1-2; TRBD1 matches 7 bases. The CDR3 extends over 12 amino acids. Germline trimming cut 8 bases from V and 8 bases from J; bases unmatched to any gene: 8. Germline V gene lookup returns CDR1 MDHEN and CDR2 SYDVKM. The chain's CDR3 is CASLQGPGGYTF. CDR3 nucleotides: TGTGCCAGCTTACAGGGGCCCGGCGGCTACACCTTC.

The CDR3 is CASRMDSGKAFF. The CDR3 DNA reads TGTGCAAGTCGCATGGACAGCGGGAAAGCTTTCTTT. The rearrangement links TRBV12-2 to TRBJ1-1. TRBV12-2 is termed a pseudogene. This CDR3 region has 12 residues.

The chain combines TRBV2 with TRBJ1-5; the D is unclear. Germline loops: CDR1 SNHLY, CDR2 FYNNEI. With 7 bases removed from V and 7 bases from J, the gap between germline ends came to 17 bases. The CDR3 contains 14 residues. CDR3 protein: CASTVGSVGQPQHF. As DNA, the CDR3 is TGTGCCAGCACGGTTGGGTCCGTGGGCCAGCCCCAGCATTTT.

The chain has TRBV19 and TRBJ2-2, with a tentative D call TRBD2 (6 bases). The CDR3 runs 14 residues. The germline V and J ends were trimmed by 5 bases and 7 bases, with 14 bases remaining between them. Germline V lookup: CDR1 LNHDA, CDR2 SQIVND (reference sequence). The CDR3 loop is CASSRREGSGELFF. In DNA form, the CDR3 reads TGTGCCAGTAGTCGGCGGGAAGGGAGCGGGGAGCTGTTTTTT.

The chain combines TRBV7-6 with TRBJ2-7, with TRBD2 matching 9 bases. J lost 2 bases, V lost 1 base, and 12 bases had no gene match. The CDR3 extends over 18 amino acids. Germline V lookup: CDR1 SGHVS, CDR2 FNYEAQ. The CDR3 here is CASSLGDLLAGGAYEQYF. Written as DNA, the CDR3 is TGTGCCAGCAGCTTAGGGGACCTCTTGGCGGGAGGGGCCTACGAGCAGTACTTC.

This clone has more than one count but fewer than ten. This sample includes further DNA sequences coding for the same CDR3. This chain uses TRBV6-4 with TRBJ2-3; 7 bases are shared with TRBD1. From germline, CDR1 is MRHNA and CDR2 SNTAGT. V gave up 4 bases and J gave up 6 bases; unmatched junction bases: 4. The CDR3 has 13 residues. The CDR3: CASSGTGEDTQYF. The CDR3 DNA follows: TGTGCCAGCAGTGGGACAGGAGAGGATACGCAGTATTTT.

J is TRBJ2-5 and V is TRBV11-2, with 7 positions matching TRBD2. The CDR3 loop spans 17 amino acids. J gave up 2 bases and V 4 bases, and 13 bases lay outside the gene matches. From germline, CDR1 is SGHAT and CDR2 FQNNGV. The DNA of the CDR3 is TGTGCCAGCAGCTCCCCCGGGGGGTGGGGACGTCAAGAGACCCAGTACTTC. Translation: CASSSPGGWGRQETQYF.

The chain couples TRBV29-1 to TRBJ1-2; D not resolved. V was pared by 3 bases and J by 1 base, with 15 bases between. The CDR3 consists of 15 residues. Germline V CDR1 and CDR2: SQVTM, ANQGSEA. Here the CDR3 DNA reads TGCAGCGTTGATAGCGGAGGCTCCATTAACTATGGCTACACCTTC. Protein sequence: CSVDSGGSINYGYTF.

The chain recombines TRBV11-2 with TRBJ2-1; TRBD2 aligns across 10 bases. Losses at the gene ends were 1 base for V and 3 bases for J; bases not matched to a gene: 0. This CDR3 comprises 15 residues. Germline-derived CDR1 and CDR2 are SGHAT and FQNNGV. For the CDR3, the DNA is TGTGCCAGCAGCTTAGGGACTAGCGGCTACAATGAGCAGTTCTTC. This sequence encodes CASSLGTSGYNEQFF. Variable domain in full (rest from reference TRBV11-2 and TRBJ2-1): EAGVAQSPRYKIIEKRQSVAFWCNPISGHATLYWYQQILGQGPKLLIQFQNNGVVDDSQLPKDRFSAERLKGVDSTLKIQPAKLEDSAVYLCASSLGTSGYNEQFFGPGTRLTVL.

The CDR3 protein is CASSEYRNTGELFF. The CDR3 nucleotides read TGTGCCAGCAGTGAATACAGGAACACCGGGGAGCTGTTTTTT. The chain uses TRBV2 and TRBJ2-2; D not certain. Trimming stripped 2 bases from V and 1 base from J, with 5 bases between. CDR1 is SNHLY and CDR2 is FYNNEI in the germline V gene. The CDR3 is 14 amino acids.

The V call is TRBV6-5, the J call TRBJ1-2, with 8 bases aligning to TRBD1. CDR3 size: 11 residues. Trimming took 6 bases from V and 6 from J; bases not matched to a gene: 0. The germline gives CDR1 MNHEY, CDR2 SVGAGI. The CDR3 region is CASRQGDGYTF. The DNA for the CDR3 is TGTGCCAGCAGACAGGGGGATGGCTACACCTTC.

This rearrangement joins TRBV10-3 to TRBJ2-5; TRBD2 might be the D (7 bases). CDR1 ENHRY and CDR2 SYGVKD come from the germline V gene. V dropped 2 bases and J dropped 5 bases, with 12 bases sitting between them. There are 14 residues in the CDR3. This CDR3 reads CAISERGAGETQYF. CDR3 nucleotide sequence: TGTGCCATCAGTGAGCGGGGGGCAGGGGAGACCCAGTACTTC.

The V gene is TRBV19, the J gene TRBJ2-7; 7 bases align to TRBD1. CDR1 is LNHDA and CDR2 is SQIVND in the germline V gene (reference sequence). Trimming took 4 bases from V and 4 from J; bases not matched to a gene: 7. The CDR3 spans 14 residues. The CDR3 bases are TGTGCCAGTAGTAGTCCCGGGACAGATTACGAGCAGTACTTC. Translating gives CASSSPGTDYEQYF.

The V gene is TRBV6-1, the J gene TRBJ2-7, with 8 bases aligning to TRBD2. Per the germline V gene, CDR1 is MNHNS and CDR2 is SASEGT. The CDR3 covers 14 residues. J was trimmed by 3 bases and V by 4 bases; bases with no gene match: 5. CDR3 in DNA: TGTGCCAGCAGTGCGGGACTAGAATACTACGAGCAGTACTTC. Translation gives CASSAGLEYYEQYF.

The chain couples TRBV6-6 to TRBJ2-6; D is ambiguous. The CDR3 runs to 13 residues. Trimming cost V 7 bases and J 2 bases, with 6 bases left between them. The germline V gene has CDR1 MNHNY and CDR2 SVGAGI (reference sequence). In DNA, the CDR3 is TGTGCCAGCACTGGCCCTGGGGCCAACGTCCTGACTTTC. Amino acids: CASTGPGANVLTF.

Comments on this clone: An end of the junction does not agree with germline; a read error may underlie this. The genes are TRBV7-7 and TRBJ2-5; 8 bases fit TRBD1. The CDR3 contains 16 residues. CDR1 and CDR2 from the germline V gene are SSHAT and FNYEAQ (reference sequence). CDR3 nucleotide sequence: TGTGCTAGCAGCTTAGTTCCAGGGGGCAATTCCGAGACCCAGTACTTC. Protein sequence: CASSLVPGGNSETQYF.

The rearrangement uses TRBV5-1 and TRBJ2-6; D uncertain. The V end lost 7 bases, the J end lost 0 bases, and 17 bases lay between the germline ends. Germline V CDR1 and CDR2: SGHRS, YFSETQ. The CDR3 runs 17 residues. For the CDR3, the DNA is TGCGCCAGCCGCCTTTCGGTCGCCCTCTCTGGGGCCAACGTCCTGACTTTC. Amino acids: CASRLSVALSGANVLTF.

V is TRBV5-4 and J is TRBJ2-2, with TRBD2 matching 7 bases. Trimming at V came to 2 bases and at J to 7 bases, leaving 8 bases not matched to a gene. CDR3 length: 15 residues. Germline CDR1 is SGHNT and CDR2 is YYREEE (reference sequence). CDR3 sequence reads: CASSLSGGTLGELFF. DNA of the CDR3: TGTGCCAGCAGCTTATCCGGGGGGACCCTCGGGGAGCTGTTTTTT.

CDR3: CAWRGAREQYF. The CDR3 coding sequence is TGTGCCTGGAGGGGGGCGCGGGAGCAGTACTTC. The chain employs TRBV30 and TRBJ2-5; tentatively, D is TRBD2 (7 bases). With 3 bases removed from V and 11 bases from J, the gap between germline ends came to 13 bases. The CDR3 spans 11 residues. CDR1 is GTSNPN, CDR2 SVGIG, per germline (reference sequence).